This T cell receptor beta chain was identified during a study of regulatory T cells in long-lasting Graves disease. Combining iRepertoire HTBI primers with Arm-PCR of CDR3 regions, the authors built TCR beta libraries. Each CDR3 protein is one row after TCRdb ran MiXCR on the multiplex PCR reads. The data hold approximately 400,000 distinct CDR3 sequences, with less than 30% observed a single time. Remarks on this clonotype: Its specificity is unknown.

The time point denotes: persistent/refractory GD, antithyroid drugs over 5 years with positive TRAb. PBMCs provided the RNA from which the TCR library was made. Tubes containing EDTA received 8.5 to 9 milliliters of drawn peripheral blood. General study results and limits: Favoring TRBV28, TRBJ1-2 and TRBJ2-5 was a feature seen in persistent disease.

The CDR3 is made up of 14 amino acids. Germline lookup yields CDR1 SGHKS and CDR2 YYEKEE (reference sequence). V shed 1 base and J shed 1 base, with 9 bases lying between them. The gene calls are TRBV5-5 and TRBJ2-7, with D possibly TRBD1 on 5 matching bases. The TCR sequence derives from a woman aged 40 to 55 with Graves disease. The input for sequencing was peripheral blood mononuclear cells (PBMCs), taken when the disease was refractory, from a patient treated with antithyroid drugs. CDR3 DNA sequence: TGTGCCAGCAGCTTGCAGGACACTTCCTACGAGCAGTACTTC. Translated: CASSLQDTSYEQYF.